These 14 T cell receptor beta chains were sequenced from one sample in a study of blood T cell repertoires in COVID-19. Here immunoSEQ multiplex PCR was the method, and the copy in TCRdb shows in-frame clones only, minus some. The table lists about 220,000 clones, roughly four fifths of them singletons, with less than 6% in the top ten. What was sequenced was peripheral blood. These receptors came from a woman aged 70 to 79 with COVID-19, enrolled during active disease.

The CDR3 nucleotides read TGTGCCAGCAGCCAACTAGCGGGAGGCACAGATACGCAGTATTTT. Protein sequence: CASSQLAGGTDTQYF. The chain recombines TRBV14 with TRBJ2-3, with 10 bases fitting TRBD2. The germline CDR1 and CDR2 sequences are SGHDN and FVKESK. The CDR3 is 15 amino acids. The J segment lost 1 base and the V segment lost 2 bases, leaving 0 bases of the junction unmatched.

Here the CDR3 reads CASTRAGKRETQYF. CDR3 DNA: TGTGCCAGCACCCGAGCGGGAAAGAGAGAGACCCAGTACTTC. This rearrangement joins TRBV27 to TRBJ2-5; TRBD2 agrees at 7 bases. The V gene's germline CDR1 is MNHEY and CDR2 SMNVEV (reference sequence). Germline trimming cut 7 bases from V and 4 bases from J; bases unmatched to any gene: 9. This CDR3 region has 14 residues.

To note about this clone: At the DNA level, this CDR3 is encoded by other sequences in the same sample as well. V is TRBV5-4 and J is TRBJ2-7; 9 bases align to TRBD2. Germline values: CDR1 SGHNT, CDR2 YYREEE (reference sequence). The CDR3 has 15 residues. The trim removed 4 bases at V and 0 bases at J, leaving 5 bases unmatched. CDR3 DNA sequence: TGTGCCAGCAGCCAGACTAGCGGCAGCTCCTACGAGCAGTACTTC. Protein product: CASSQTSGSSYEQYF.

This clone was seen a handful of times. This chain connects TRBV25-1 to TRBJ2-7; no firm D call. This CDR3 has 11 residues. V was trimmed by 4 bases and J by 12 bases, leaving 13 bases between them. Germline assignment: CDR1 MGHDK and CDR2 SYGVNS. CDR3 DNA sequence: TGTGCCAGCAGTGCCCTAGAGGAACCGTACTTC. It yields the protein CASSALEEPYF.

The chain couples TRBV6-6 to TRBJ1-5; D unresolved. Trimming left V 0 bases short and J 7 bases short, with 10 bases between. CDR3 length: 14 amino acids. CDR1 and CDR2 (germline): MNHNY, SVGAGI (reference sequence). CDR3 bases: TGTGCCAGCAGTTACTCGAGTTCGTGGCAGCCCCAGCATTTT. This translates into CASSYSSSWQPQHF.

The chain combines TRBV7-6 with TRBJ2-5, with a weak D call TRBD1 (7 bases). The CDR3 runs to 18 residues. The V end was cut by 1 base, the J end by 1 base, with 19 bases between. CDR1 SGHVS and CDR2 FNYEAQ come from the germline V gene. CDR3 nucleotide sequence: TGTGCCAGCAGCTTAGGTGCGGGACAGCCTTCTTTCCAAGAGACCCAGTACTTC. This gives the protein CASSLGAGQPSFQETQYF.

Note on this clone: Compared with germline, one end of the junction differs, possibly owing to a read error. The V call is TRBV3-1 (or the pseudogene TRBV3-2), the J call TRBJ2-5; possibly TRBD2 for D (7 bases). The CDR3 contains 21 residues. Germline CDR1 is LGHDT and CDR2 is YNNKEL (reference sequence). In DNA form, the CDR3 reads TGTGCCAGCTGCCAAGACGACTTAAGCCCGCGCGGGAGAGGGGGTCAAGAGACCCAGTACTTC. This gives the protein CASCQDDLSPRGRGGQETQYF.

The V and J genes are TRBV7-3 and TRBJ1-6; tentative D call: TRBD1 (6 bases). Germline values: CDR1 SGHTA, CDR2 FQGTGA. The V end was cut by 2 bases, the J end by 7 bases, with 15 bases between. The CDR3 spans 16 residues. As DNA, the CDR3 is TGTGCCAGCAGCTTAGACCCCCAGGGACAAAATTCACCCCTCCACTTT. Protein sequence: CASSLDPQGQNSPLHF.

This sequence joins TRBV6-5 and TRBJ1-2, with D possibly being TRBD1 (5 bases). Germline V gives CDR1 MNHEY, CDR2 SVGAGI. This CDR3 is built from 12 residues. V lost 10 bases, J lost 4 bases, and 13 bases lay in between. CDR3 DNA sequence: TGTGCCATCTGGGGGAGGATCTATGGCTACACCTTC. Its protein is CAIWGRIYGYTF.

DNA of the CDR3: TGTGCCAGCTCATCAGGGGGTCTGAACACTGAAGCTTTCTTT. This encodes CASSSGGLNTEAFF. The V gene is TRBV18, the J gene TRBJ1-1, with 7 bases matching TRBD1. The junction had 3 bases not matched to a gene; V was cut back by 5 bases and J by 0 bases. There are 14 residues in the CDR3. Germline loops: CDR1 KGHSH, CDR2 LQKENI.

This chain joins TRBV28 and TRBJ2-3, with 7 bases that match TRBD2. The CDR3 totals 15 residues. The germline V gene encodes CDR1 MDHEN and CDR2 SYDVKM. V gave up 2 bases and J gave up 1 base; unmatched junction bases: 3. The CDR3 here is CASSLGGGGTDTQYF. CDR3 coding DNA: TGTGCCAGCAGTTTAGGGGGGGGTGGCACAGATACGCAGTATTTT.

The chain combines TRBV18 with TRBJ1-1; the match to TRBD1 covers 11 bases. Looked up from germline, CDR1 is KGHSH and CDR2 is LQKENI. The ends lost 8 bases at V and 4 bases at J; junction bases unmatched: 9. This CDR3 has 15 residues. For the CDR3, the DNA is TGTGCCAGCCGAGGACAGGGGGCGGTAAGCACTGAAGCTTTCTTT. It encodes CASRGQGAVSTEAFF.

The CDR3 DNA follows: TGTGCCAGCAGCTTAACACAGGGAAACACCGGGGAGCTGTTTTTT. Encoded protein: CASSLTQGNTGELFF. V usage is TRBV7-9 and J usage is TRBJ2-2, with D possibly being TRBD1 (6 bases). This CDR3 spans 15 amino acids. V shed 2 bases and J shed 2 bases, with 9 bases lying between them. Germline CDR1 reads SEHNR; CDR2 reads FQNEAQ (reference sequence).

The rearrangement uses TRBV7-2 and TRBJ2-3; D is possibly TRBD2 (6 bases). The CDR3 sequence is 15 residues long. From germline, CDR1 is SGHTA and CDR2 FQGNSA. Trimming took off 2 bases at V and 4 bases at J, with 13 bases between the two ends. DNA of the CDR3: TGTGCCAGCAGCTTACCGGGACTTGGGGCAGATACGCAGTATTTT. Translating it yields CASSLPGLGADTQYF.